One TCR beta chain is described in this entry. The antigen is not known. The repertoire was sequenced with immunoSEQ multiplex PCR; TCRdb's copy has only in-frame clones and lacks some. The sample lists about 97,000 clones; 77% were seen once. This record comes from a study of cytotoxic CD8 clonotypes in ibrutinib-treated CLL. Turning to the study itself: Among patients, some 24 responded partially and 2 completely; roughly 14 then stayed remitted and some twelve progressed after median around 70 months. The study's findings and limits: Patients showed higher baseline clonality than age-matched healthy donors, and it tracked circulating CD8+ T-cell counts.

The specimen was PBMCs, collected after 24 months of ibrutinib treatment. The clonotype was recovered from a human donor with chronic lymphocytic leukemia.

CDR3: CAWSTQPGLTEAFF. In DNA, the CDR3 is TGTGCCTGGAGTACGCAGCCGGGACTCACTGAAGCTTTCTTT. The genes are TRBV30 and TRBJ1-1; weak D call: TRBD1 (5 bases). From germline, CDR1 is GTSNPN and CDR2 SVGIG (reference sequence). The CDR3 extends over 14 amino acids. V lost 2 bases and J lost 4, with 14 bases in between.